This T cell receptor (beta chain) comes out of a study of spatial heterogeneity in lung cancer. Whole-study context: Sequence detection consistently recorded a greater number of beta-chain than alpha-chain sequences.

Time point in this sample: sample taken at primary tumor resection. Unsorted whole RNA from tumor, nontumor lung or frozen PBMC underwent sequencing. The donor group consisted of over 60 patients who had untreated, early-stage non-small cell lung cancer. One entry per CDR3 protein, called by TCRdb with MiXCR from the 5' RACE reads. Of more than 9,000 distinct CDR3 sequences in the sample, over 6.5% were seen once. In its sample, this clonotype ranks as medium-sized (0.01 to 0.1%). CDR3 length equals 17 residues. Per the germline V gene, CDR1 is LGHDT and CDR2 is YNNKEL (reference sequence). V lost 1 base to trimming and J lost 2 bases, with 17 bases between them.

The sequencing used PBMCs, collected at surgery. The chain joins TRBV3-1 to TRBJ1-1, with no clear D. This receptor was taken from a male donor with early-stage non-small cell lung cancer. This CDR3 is CASSQVLRARGNTEAFF. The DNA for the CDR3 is TGTGCCAGCAGCCAAGTATTAAGGGCCCGAGGAAACACTGAAGCTTTCTTT. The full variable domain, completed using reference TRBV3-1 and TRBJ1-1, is DTAVSQTPKYLVTQMGNDKSIKCEQNLGHDTMYWYKQDSKKFLKIMFSYNNKELIINETVPNRFSPKSPDKAHLNLHINSLELGDSAVYFCASSQVLRARGNTEAFFGQGTRLTVV.